The 19 T cell receptor beta chains below come from one sample, sequenced in a study of T cells in Graves' hyperthyroidism and ophthalmopathy. What was amplified from RNA transcripts were TCR beta CDR3 regions. TCR CDR3 underwent first-round RT-PCR with the HTBI primer set. TCRdb fed the multiplex PCR reads into MiXCR, producing one record per CDR3 protein. The sample includes about 550,000 distinct CDR3 sequences, around 20% of them seen just once. Sequencing was performed on blood. The origin of the receptors is a young man with Graves' hyperthyroidism.

The sample holds many counts of this clonotype. The J gene is TRBJ1-5, the V gene TRBV12-3 or TRBV12-4; D is uncertain. This CDR3 spans 14 amino acids. Trimming removed 5 bases at V and 3 bases at J, with 11 bases between. This chain's CDR3 is CASSRQGNNQPQHF. CDR3 bases: TGTGCCAGCAGTCGCCAAGGGAACAATCAGCCCCAGCATTTT.

Many counts were recorded for this clonotype. The rearrangement uses TRBV7-2 and TRBJ2-5; TRBD2 matches 11 bases. V was clipped by 6 bases and J by 5 bases; unmatched bases: 8. Germline lookup yields CDR1 SGHTA and CDR2 FQGNSA. CDR3 length equals 15 residues. CDR3 sequence reads: CASSTEGTSGETQYF. The CDR3 DNA sequence: TGTGCCAGCAGTACAGAAGGGACTAGCGGCGAGACCCAGTACTTC.

This clonotype was observed at least ten times. This chain links TRBV5-8 with TRBJ2-2; D is ambiguous. The CDR3 sequence is 15 residues long. Trimming stripped 0 bases from V and 3 bases from J, with 9 bases between. Germline V gene data show CDR1 as SGHTS and CDR2 as YDEGEE. The CDR3 sequence: CASSLEGTYTGELFF. The CDR3 DNA follows: TGTGCCAGCAGCTTGGAGGGAACGTACACCGGGGAGCTGTTTTTT. Using reference TRBV5-8 and TRBJ2-2 for the parts outside the CDR3, the full variable domain is EAGVTQSPTHLIKTRGQQATLRCSPISGHTSVYWYQQALGLGLQFLLWYDEGEERNRGNFPPRFSGRQFPNYSSELNVNALELEDSALYLCASSLEGTYTGELFFGEGSRLTVL.

This clonotype came up many times. The V call is TRBV27, the J call TRBJ2-5; TRBD2 might be the D (6 bases). V was shortened by 4 bases and J by 1 base, with 10 bases between the two germline ends. The length of the CDR3 is 14 residues. The germline V gene has CDR1 MNHEY and CDR2 SMNVEV (reference sequence). CDR3 region: CASSSIGGQETQYF. Written as DNA, the CDR3 is TGTGCCAGCAGTTCCATCGGGGGCCAAGAGACCCAGTACTTC.

The V gene is TRBV4-1, the J gene TRBJ1-2, with a possible D match to TRBD1 (5 bases). V was shortened by 2 bases and J by 3 bases, with 13 bases between the two germline ends. CDR3 length: 15 residues. In germline, CDR1 is MGHRA, CDR2 YSYEKL. Here the CDR3 DNA reads TGCGCCAGCAGCCAAATCGGTGGAGGGGACTATGGCTACACCTTC. It is translated as CASSQIGGGDYGYTF.

This clonotype was detected ten times or more. The chain recombines TRBV28 with TRBJ1-3; tentative D call: TRBD1 (5 bases). Trimming removed 3 bases at V and 3 bases at J, with 9 bases between. CDR1 and CDR2 (germline): MDHEN, SYDVKM. This CDR3 contains 14 residues. This CDR3 is CASSFRGFGNTIYF. The CDR3 DNA reads as TGTGCCAGCAGTTTCCGGGGGTTTGGAAACACCATATATTTT.

V usage is TRBV11-2 and J usage is TRBJ2-7, with 8 nucleotides matching TRBD1. The CDR3 spans 15 residues. V lost 5 bases to trimming and J lost 6 bases; unmatched junction nucleotides: 12. Germline V CDR1 and CDR2: SGHAT, FQNNGV. The CDR3 DNA follows: TGTGCCAGCAGCCCGTTTTGGCAGGGGGCTCGCGAGCAGTACTTC. Protein: CASSPFWQGAREQYF.

This clonotype was picked up many times. The rearrangement joins TRBV19 to TRBJ1-5; no clear D gene. Trimming took 1 base from V and 1 from J, leaving 5 bases between them. Germline CDR1 LNHDA, CDR2 SQIVND (reference sequence). The CDR3 length is 14 residues. The CDR3 spells CASSIVGSNQPQHF. The CDR3 region has the DNA TGTGCCAGTAGTATAGTGGGCAGCAATCAGCCCCAGCATTTT.

Many counts were recorded for this clonotype. The DNA for the CDR3 is TGCGCCAGCAGCTTGGACGGCAGGGGAATAGAGACCCAGTACTTC. It codes for CASSLDGRGIETQYF. V is TRBV5-1 and J is TRBJ2-5, with a tentative D call TRBD1 (6 bases). V lost 0 bases, J lost 4 bases, and 13 bases lay in between. CDR1 and CDR2 (germline): SGHRS, YFSETQ. The CDR3 sequence is 15 residues long. Complete variable domain (other parts from reference TRBV5-1 and TRBJ2-5): KAGVTQTPRYLIKTRGQQVTLSCSPISGHRSVSWYQQTPGQGLQFLFEYFSETQRNKGNFPGRFSGRQFSNSRSEMNVSTLELGDSALYLCASSLDGRGIETQYFGPGTRLLVL.

The sample holds a few counts of this clonotype. The missing conserved phenylalanine or tryptophan at the end of this CDR3 makes a read error likely. The DNA of the CDR3 is TGTGCCAGCAGCGCCGTCGGGGGGGATTCGGTGCCCCAGCATCTT. Translated, it gives CASSAVGGDSVPQHL. This chain joins TRBV11-3 and TRBJ1-5; D is perhaps TRBD1 (5 bases). CDR1 SGHNT and CDR2 YENEEA come from the germline V gene. This CDR3 spans 15 amino acids. Between the trimmed V and J ends, which lost 5 bases and 9 bases, there was a span of 20 bases.

This clonotype was counted a few times. The J gene is TRBJ2-5, the V gene TRBV7-9; tentatively, D is TRBD1 (6 bases). V lost 4 bases and J lost 5, with 11 bases in between. Looked up from germline, CDR1 is SEHNR and CDR2 is FQNEAQ (reference sequence). This CDR3 is built from 13 residues. The CDR3 DNA sequence: TGTGCCAGCAGCTCGGACAGTAGCGAGACCCAGTACTTC. Protein sequence: CASSSDSSETQYF. The full variable domain, rest sourced from reference TRBV7-9 and TRBJ2-5, is DTGVSQNPRHKITKRGQNVTFRCDPISEHNRLYWYRQTLGQGPEFLTYFQNEAQLEKSRLLSDRFSAERPKGSFSTLEIQRTEQGDSAMYLCASSSDSSETQYFGPGTRLLVL.

A word on this clonotype: Mismatch with germline at one junction end may stem from a read error. The CDR3 nucleotides read TGTGCTAGCAGCTTAAGGCCGACAGTATTCAAAGAGACCCAGTACTTC. Protein product: CASSLRPTVFKETQYF. The V gene is TRBV7-7, the J gene TRBJ2-5, with D maybe TRBD1 (5 bases). The CDR3 is 16 residues long. Per germline, CDR1 SSHAT and CDR2 FNYEAQ (reference sequence).

The CDR3 DNA is TGCGCCAGCAGCCAAGATATATCCAAATTCGGCAACTATGGCTACACCTTC. This translates into CASSQDISKFGNYGYTF. This chain connects TRBV4-1 to TRBJ1-2; D call uncertain. Germline V gene lookup returns CDR1 MGHRA and CDR2 YSYEKL. CDR3 length: 17 amino acids. V gave up 0 bases and J gave up 2 bases, with 16 bases separating them.

At least ten counts were recorded for this clonotype. This chain joins TRBV29-1 and TRBJ1-2; 8 bases line up with TRBD1. V lost 8 bases to trimming and J lost 3 bases; unmatched junction nucleotides: 8. The CDR3 runs 13 residues. Germline V gene lookup returns CDR1 SQVTM and CDR2 ANQGSEA. The CDR3 DNA is TGCAGCCTCAGGGTGGGACAGGACTATGGCTACACCTTC. Its protein product is CSLRVGQDYGYTF.

This clonotype was counted ten times or more. The chain uses TRBV6-5 and TRBJ1-5; a possible D gene is TRBD1 (5 bases). In germline, CDR1 is MNHEY, CDR2 SVGAGI. Trimming shortened V by 0 bases and J by 4 bases, and 16 bases separated the two germline ends. The CDR3 is made up of 17 amino acids. CDR3 in amino acids: CASSYSERGVWNQPQHF. For the CDR3, the DNA is TGTGCCAGCAGTTACTCGGAGCGGGGGGTATGGAATCAGCCCCAGCATTTT.

This clonotype was seen ten or more times. The V gene is TRBV27, the J gene TRBJ2-7; a weak D match, TRBD1 (5 bases). The V and J ends lost 0 bases and 3 bases respectively, with 12 bases between them. There are 15 residues in the CDR3. Germline V gene sequence: CDR1 MNHEY, CDR2 SMNVEV (reference sequence). As DNA, the CDR3 is TGTGCCAGCAGTTTATCAGGACACGAAAACTACGAGCAGTACTTC. Protein sequence: CASSLSGHENYEQYF.

This clonotype was recorded only once. V is TRBV13 and J is TRBJ2-2; 8 nucleotides line up with TRBD2. CDR1 and CDR2 from the germline V gene are PRHDT and FYEKMQ (reference sequence). Trimming removed 5 bases from V and 1 base from J; junction bases left unmatched: 6. CDR3 length: 16 residues. The CDR3: CASSLVTSGNTGELFF. CDR3 coding DNA: TGTGCCAGCAGCCTGGTAACTAGCGGGAACACCGGGGAGCTGTTTTTT.

The V call is TRBV29-1, the J call TRBJ2-7; weak D call: TRBD2 (5 bases). Germline V gene sequence: CDR1 SQVTM, CDR2 ANQGSEA. V was cut by 6 bases and J by 6 bases, with 18 bases left in between. CDR3 length: 13 amino acids. The CDR3 DNA sequence: TGCAGCGTCGATGGGGTTGGTCGGGGCGAGCAGTACTTC. Protein sequence: CSVDGVGRGEQYF.

In its sample, this clonotype was seen many times. The chain carries TRBV5-1 and TRBJ2-5, with TRBD1 matching over 7 bases. The CDR3 has 14 residues. Germline V gives CDR1 SGHRS, CDR2 YFSETQ. The trim removed 0 bases at V and 5 bases at J, leaving 4 bases unmatched. In nucleotides, the CDR3 is TGCGCCAGCAGCTTGGAAGGGGGCGGCGAGACCCAGTACTTC. It yields the protein CASSLEGGGETQYF.